The 3 T cell receptor beta chains presented below share a single source sample, sequenced in a study of T cells in Graves' hyperthyroidism and ophthalmopathy. Amplification of TCR beta CDR3 regions was performed using RNA transcripts as template. The TCR CDR3 was amplified in a first-round RT-PCR using the HTBI primer set. TCRdb itself ran the multiplex PCR reads through MiXCR, one entry per CDR3 protein. The sample carries approximately 600,000 distinct CDR3 sequences, around 13% recorded once. The sample taken for sequencing was blood. The receptor set was obtained from a woman aged 25-40 years with Graves' hyperthyroidism that later progressed to Graves' ophthalmopathy.

V usage is TRBV27 and J usage is TRBJ2-2; unclear D gene. The CDR3 consists of 13 residues. V lost 2 bases and J 3 bases, leaving 4 bases between the germline ends. In germline, CDR1 is MNHEY, CDR2 SMNVEV (reference sequence). This chain's CDR3 is CASSLRHTGELFF. The CDR3 bases are TGTGCCAGCAGTTTACGCCACACCGGGGAGCTGTTTTTT.

At least ten counts were recorded for this clonotype. The chain couples TRBV7-9 to TRBJ2-1, with a weak D call TRBD2 (6 bases). The germline V gene has CDR1 SEHNR and CDR2 FQNEAQ (reference sequence). There are 13 residues in the CDR3. The V and J ends lost 3 bases and 8 bases respectively, with 11 bases between them. The CDR3 region has the DNA TGTGCCAGCAGCTTTGGGACTGTTTATGAGCAGTTCTTC. Translation gives CASSFGTVYEQFF. Full variable domain (remainder filled in from reference TRBV7-9 and TRBJ2-1): DTGVSQNPRHKITKRGQNVTFRCDPISEHNRLYWYRQTLGQGPEFLTYFQNEAQLEKSRLLSDRFSAERPKGSFSTLEIQRTEQGDSAMYLCASSFGTVYEQFFGPGTRLTVL.

The sample holds many counts of this clonotype. The gene calls are TRBV5-1 and TRBJ1-5, with 7 bases aligning to TRBD1. This CDR3 contains 14 residues. Germline-derived CDR1 and CDR2 are SGHRS and YFSETQ. Trimming cost V 2 bases and J 5 bases; bases outside gene matches: 4. The DNA for the CDR3 is TGCGCCAGCAGCTTCACAGGGGAGGATCAGCCCCAGCATTTT. Amino acid sequence: CASSFTGEDQPQHF. Full variable domain (outside the CDR3, taken from reference TRBV5-1 and TRBJ1-5): KAGVTQTPRYLIKTRGQQVTLSCSPISGHRSVSWYQQTPGQGLQFLFEYFSETQRNKGNFPGRFSGRQFSNSRSEMNVSTLELGDSALYLCASSFTGEDQPQHFGDGTRLSIL.